This entry is about one T cell receptor beta chain. Its antigen is not known. This entry belongs to a study of identifying expanded T cells in peripheral blood. Sequenced by immunoSEQ multiplex PCR; TCRdb stores in-frame clones only, minus some. The repertoire holds 97,000 or so clones, approximately 89% seen once, with 13% to 15% in the top ten. Germline V CDR1 and CDR2: SGHNT, YYREEE (reference sequence). The length of the CDR3 is 15 residues. V dropped 4 bases and J dropped 4 bases, with 17 bases sitting between them. During the collection period, no donor immune events like infections were recorded. Overall study results and limits: Technical replicates showed roughly 1.2 changed clones; roughly two weeks about 16; four weeks 19. Variance in clone template counts between approximately 2-week samples significantly increased with total template count across all healthy donors.

The source material was blood. This chain joins TRBV5-4 and TRBJ1-2; the D gene is possibly TRBD1 (5 bases). This clonotype was obtained from a person between 18 and 75 years old in good health. The CDR3 DNA follows: TGTGCCAGCAGCGCAGGGTCGACCGATTTCTATGGCTACACCTTC. It specifies CASSAGSTDFYGYTF. The full variable domain, in which reference TRBV5-4 and TRBJ1-2 provide the parts outside the CDR3, is ETGVTQSPTHLIKTRGQQVTLRCSSQSGHNTVSWYQQALGQGPQFIFQYYREEENGRGNFPPRFSGLQFPNYSSELNVNALELDDSALYLCASSAGSTDFYGYTFGSGTRLTVV.